This section outlines one T cell receptor (beta chain) sequence together with its context. The data stem from a study of blood T cell repertoires in COVID-19. The CDR3 runs to 16 residues. J gave up 2 bases and V 1 base, and 3 bases lay outside the gene matches. Germline loops: CDR1 SGHVS, CDR2 FQNEAQ. Here immunoSEQ multiplex PCR was the method, and the copy in TCRdb shows in-frame clones only, minus some. Seen here are a few hundred thousand clones, approximately 88% observed once, and the top ten hold 0.94%. The source is a woman between 40 and 50 years old who had recovered from COVID-19. The V call is TRBV7-8, the J call TRBJ2-5, with 11 positions matching TRBD2. Material: peripheral blood. In DNA form, the CDR3 reads TGTGCCAGCAGCTTAGTAGGGACTAGCGGTCAAGAGACCCAGTACTTC. Its protein product is CASSLVGTSGQETQYF.